This T cell receptor beta chain was obtained from a study of blood T cell repertoires in COVID-19. At the level of the study: COVID-19 samples, acute and convalescent, were from the United States, Italy and Spain. From T cells, B-cell-depleted T cells, or PBMCs came the material, which was cDNA or gDNA.

The germline V gene has CDR1 SEHNR and CDR2 FQNEAQ (reference sequence). The CDR3 has 15 amino acids. Trimming took off 5 bases at V and 5 bases at J, with 18 bases between the two ends. Original processing notes: Counts of nucleated cells, estimated from reference gene primer amplification, were obtained. Sequencing was performed with immunoSEQ multiplex PCR; in TCRdb, only in-frame clones are kept and a portion is missing. That table gives V, J and clone size, and the DNA gave D and trimming. The top ten hold 0.85% to 1.2% of the sample, which has approximately 400,000 clones, 81% seen once. The sequence was collected from a human donor with acute or convalescent COVID-19. The donor label of this sample is uncertain. Sequencing was carried out using peripheral blood. This chain connects TRBV7-9 to TRBJ2-5; weak D call: TRBD2 (6 bases). The CDR3 coding sequence is TGTGCCAGCAGCGAACGGAGGGCCGATGCTGAGACCCAGTACTTC. Translation: CASSERRADAETQYF. Using reference TRBV7-9 and TRBJ2-5 for the parts outside the CDR3, the full variable domain is DTGVSQNPRHKITKRGQNVTFRCDPISEHNRLYWYRQTLGQGPEFLTYFQNEAQLEKSRLLSDRFSAERPKGSFSTLEIQRTEQGDSAMYLCASSERRADAETQYFGPGTRLLVL.